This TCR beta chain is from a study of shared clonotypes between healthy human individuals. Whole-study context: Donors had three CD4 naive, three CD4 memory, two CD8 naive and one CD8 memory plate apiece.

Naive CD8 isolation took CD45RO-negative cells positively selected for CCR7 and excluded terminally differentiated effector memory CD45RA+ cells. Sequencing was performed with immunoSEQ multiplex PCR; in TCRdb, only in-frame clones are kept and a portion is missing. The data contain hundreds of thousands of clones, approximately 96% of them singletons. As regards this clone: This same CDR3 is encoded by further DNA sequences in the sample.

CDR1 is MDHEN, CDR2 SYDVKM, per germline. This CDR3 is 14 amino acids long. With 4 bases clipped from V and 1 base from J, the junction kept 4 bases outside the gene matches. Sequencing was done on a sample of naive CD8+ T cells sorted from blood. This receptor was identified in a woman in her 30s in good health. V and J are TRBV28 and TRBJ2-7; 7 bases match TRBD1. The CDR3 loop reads CASSYGTVSYEQYF. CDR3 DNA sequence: TGTGCCAGCAGTTACGGGACAGTGTCCTACGAGCAGTACTTC.